This is a list of T cell receptor beta chains from one sample in a study of blood T cell repertoires in COVID-19. The assay was immunoSEQ multiplex PCR, and TCRdb's table has in-frame clones only and misses some. In the table there are about 83,000 clones, more than 70% of which are singletons. Sequenced: peripheral blood. The receptor source for this set is an elderly woman in a cohort sampled during active or convalescent COVID-19. Each CDR3 is given with its conserved first and last residue. The D gene is left open where the match is weak. Size tells how often a clone was seen (once, few, many) or the class of an expanded clone, and some rows leave it out.

>16|-|TRBJ2-2|TRBV24-1|-
TGTGCCACCAGTGATTTGGCAGGATTTAACACCGGGGAGCTGTTTTTT
CATSDLAGFNTGELFF
>15|TRBD2|TRBJ2-5|TRBV7-7|-
TGTGCTAGCAGCCCGGGGGGGGGTAGCGCAGAGACCCAGTACTTC
CASSPGGGSAETQYF
>14|-|TRBJ2-1|TRBV7-3|-
TGTGCCAGCAGCGCAGACTTCTCCTACAATGAGCAGTTCTTC
CASSADFSYNEQFF
>13|-|TRBJ2-3|TRBV9|few
TGTGCCAGCAGCTCCCCGGGGACAGATACGCAGTATTTT
CASSSPGTDTQYF
>14|TRBD2|TRBJ2-5|TRBV6-5|-
TGTGCCAGCGGTTGGCGGGAGAGGTGGGAGACCCAGTACTTC
CASGWRERWETQYF
>15|-|TRBJ1-4|TRBV7-9|-
TGTGCCAGCAGCTTTATACAGGGCGCGGAGGAAAAACTGTTTTTT
CASSFIQGAEEKLFF
>14|-|TRBJ1-5|TRBV27|-
TGTGCCAGCAGTCCGCAGGGGCGAAATCAGCCCCAGCATTTT
CASSPQGRNQPQHF
>14|-|TRBJ1-4|TRBV29-1|few
TGCAGCGTAGCTGCGGACTCCCTAGGCGGAAAACTGTTTTTT
CSVAADSLGGKLFF
>12|-|TRBJ1-5|TRBV27|once
TGTGCCAGCAGTTTCTGGGGCCAGCCCCAGCATTTT
CASSFWGQPQHF
>11|-|TRBJ2-7|TRBV20-1|-
TGCAGTGCTAGGGCCACGGGAGAGCAGTACTTC
CSARATGEQYF
>16|TRBD1|TRBJ2-1|TRBV5-6|-
TGTGCCAGCAGCTCCGTGGGACAGGAGCTTTACAATGAGCAGTTCTTC
CASSSVGQELYNEQFF
>13|TRBD1|TRBJ1-1|TRBV5-6|-
TGTGCCAGCAGCAGGGGACAGGGAATGGAAGCTTTCTTT
CASSRGQGMEAFF
>13|-|TRBJ1-1|TRBV7-3|-
TGTGCCAGCAGCACCCGTTCGGACACTGAAGCTTTCTTT
CASSTRSDTEAFF
>14|-|TRBJ1-3|TRBV13|-
TGTGCCAGCAGCCCAAAGGGACGGGGGAACACCATATATTTT
CASSPKGRGNTIYF
>20|TRBD2|TRBJ2-1|TRBV28|many
TGTGCCAGCAGTCCCGCCTCGGTAGCGGGAGTGGGTAGCAAATACAATGAGCAGTTCTTC
CASSPASVAGVGSKYNEQFF
>16|TRBD2|TRBJ2-2|TRBV18|-
TGTGCCAGCTCACCGGGACTAGCGGGAGATACCGGGGAGCTGTTTTTT
CASSPGLAGDTGELFF
>15|-|TRBJ1-4|TRBV5-6|-
TGTGCCAGCAGCTTCCCAGGGAGGACTAATGAAAAACTGTTTTTT
CASSFPGRTNEKLFF
>15|-|TRBJ1-1|TRBV5-1|-
TGCGCCAGCAGCTCGGGGGACGGGCAGGGCACTGAAGCTTTCTTT
CASSSGDGQGTEAFF
>14|-|TRBJ1-1|TRBV11-3|-
TGTGCCAGCAGCTTAGATGTCCGGTACACTGAAGCTTTCTTT
CASSLDVRYTEAFF
>14|TRBD1|TRBJ1-1|TRBV6-5|-
TGTGCCAGCAGTTACGACAGGGGGAACACTGAAGCTTTCTTT
CASSYDRGNTEAFF
>13|-|TRBJ1-1|TRBV7-9|-
TGTGCCAGCAGCACCCAGGGTCAGGGTGGAGCTTTCTTT
CASSTQGQGGAFF
>16|-|TRBJ1-3|TRBV19|-
TGTGCCAGTAGTCAAATACAGAGAACCGCTGGAAACACCATATATTTT
CASSQIQRTAGNTIYF
>12|-|TRBJ2-1|TRBV7-9|once
TGTGCCAGCAGCTCGGCGGGGAATGAGCAGTTCTTC
CASSSAGNEQFF
>17|TRBD1|TRBJ2-2|TRBV5-4|once
TGTGCCAGCAGCTTACCCGGACAGGGGGCGCGGACCGGGGAGCTGTTTTTT
CASSLPGQGARTGELFF
>15|-|TRBJ2-1|TRBV3-1/TRBV3-2|-
TGTGCCAGCAGCCCCCCCCGGGTAGTTTCCAATGAGCAGTTCTTC
CASSPPRVVSNEQFF
>14|-|TRBJ1-1|TRBV6-5|-
TGTGCCAGCAGAACCGGGACTGTGAACACTGAAGCTTTCTTT
CASRTGTVNTEAFF
>16|TRBD2|TRBJ2-3|TRBV6-2/TRBV6-3|-
TGTGCCAGCAGTTTTGTTAGCGGGATTCCAGCAGATACGCAGTATTTT
CASSFVSGIPADTQYF
>14|-|TRBJ2-3|TRBV24-1|-
TGTGCCACCAGTGACCCCTCACGGGAGGATACGCAGTATTTT
CATSDPSREDTQYF
>14|TRBD1|TRBJ2-2|TRBV10-3|once
TGTGCCACGCTGGGACAGGGGGCGCCCGGGGAGCTGTTTTTT
CATLGQGAPGELFF
>15|-|TRBJ1-5|TRBV5-1|-
TGCGCCAGCAGCTTTGACGGGGGAGTCAATCAGCCCCAGCATTTT
CASSFDGGVNQPQHF
>16|-|TRBJ2-6|TRBV11-3|-
TGTGCCAGCAGCTTAGACGGGGGGCGAGGGGCCAACGTCCTGACTTTC
CASSLDGGRGANVLTF
>14|-|TRBJ1-5|TRBV3-1/TRBV3-2|few
TGTGCCAGCAGTCATCTAGGAGGGGATCAGCCCCAGCATTTT
CASSHLGGDQPQHF
>15|-|TRBJ2-2|TRBV3-1/TRBV3-2|once
TGTGCCAGCAGCCAAGTGATAGCTTACACCGGGGAGCTGTTTTTT
CASSQVIAYTGELFF
>13|-|TRBJ2-7|TRBV29-1|-
TGCAGCGTTGAAAGGGCAGGACTTTACGAGCAGTACTTC
CSVERAGLYEQYF
>13|TRBD1|TRBJ1-1|TRBV27|-
TGTGCCAGCAGTTTTGCACAGGGGGCCGTAGCTTTCTTT
CASSFAQGAVAFF
>14|-|TRBJ1-2|TRBV5-6|-
TGTGCCAGCAGCTTGGGGGCAGGGGTATATGGCTACACCTTC
CASSLGAGVYGYTF
>17|-|TRBJ2-1|TRBV14|-
TGTGCCAGCAGCCAAGCTTTCCTAGCAAGCTCCTACAATGAGCAGTTCTTC
CASSQAFLASSYNEQFF